These 27 T cell receptor beta chains came from one sample sequenced in a study of shared clonotypes between healthy human individuals. Terminally differentiated effector memory CD45RA+ cells were excluded from the naive CD8 cells, which were CD45RO-negative and positively selected for CCR7. The data were produced by immunoSEQ multiplex PCR, yet TCRdb's version contains in-frame clones alone and is incomplete. The repertoire consists of roughly 2.1 million clones, with about 93% occurring once and the leading ten covering around 1.7%. The sequenced material came from naive CD8+ T cells from PBMCs. The source is a man between 18 and 35 years old in good health. Some clones in this sample may be carry-over from other donors' samples.

This CDR3 reads CASSSSTATNEKLFF. CDR3 DNA: TGTGCCAGCAGCTCGAGTACAGCAACTAATGAAAAACTGTTTTTT. The genes are TRBV13 and TRBJ1-4; D gene unclear. The germline CDR1 and CDR2 sequences are PRHDT and FYEKMQ (reference sequence). The V end was cut by 4 bases, the J end by 0 bases, with 9 bases between. The CDR3 is 15 amino acids.

Points on this clone: The sample holds other DNA sequences that translate to the same CDR3. The rearrangement uses TRBV5-4 and TRBJ1-1; possible D gene TRBD1, 6 bases. CDR3 length: 14 amino acids. Germline lookup yields CDR1 SGHNT and CDR2 YYREEE (reference sequence). V shed 4 bases and J shed 0 bases, with 10 bases lying between them. The CDR3 loop is CASSTRGLNTEAFF. The CDR3 DNA sequence: TGTGCCAGCAGCACCAGGGGCTTGAACACTGAAGCTTTCTTT.

The chain carries TRBV9 and TRBJ2-2; the D is unclear. V lost 4 bases, J lost 0 bases, and 13 bases lay in between. Germline-derived CDR1 and CDR2 are SGDLS and YYNGEE. The CDR3 is 16 residues long. The CDR3 region is CASSPSEPTNTGELFF. For the CDR3, the DNA is TGTGCCAGCAGCCCCAGCGAACCGACGAACACCGGGGAGCTGTTTTTT. The full variable domain, with the rest looked up from reference TRBV9 and TRBJ2-2, is DSGVTQTPKHLITATGQRVTLRCSPRSGDLSVYWYQQSLDQGLQFLIQYYNGEERAKGNILERFSAQQFPDLHSELNLSSLELGDSALYFCASSPSEPTNTGELFFGEGSRLTVL.

This clone was counted a single time. V usage is TRBV11-2 and J usage is TRBJ2-7; D possibly corresponds to TRBD2 (6 bases). The CDR3 length is 15 residues. Germline lookup yields CDR1 SGHAT and CDR2 FQNNGV. V was shortened by 2 bases and J by 4 bases, with 15 bases between the two germline ends. Written as DNA, the CDR3 is TGTGCCAGCAGCTTAAGGCGGGACTCCACATACGAGCAGTACTTC. Translating it yields CASSLRRDSTYEQYF.

J is TRBJ1-6 and V is TRBV6-5; 9 bases align to TRBD1. V shed 6 bases, J shed 9 bases, and the junction held 6 bases outside the gene matches. This CDR3 has 14 residues. Germline V gives CDR1 MNHEY, CDR2 SVGAGI. CDR3 sequence: CASSPYRGRSPLHF. CDR3 sequence (DNA): TGTGCCAGCAGCCCTTACAGGGGGCGTTCACCCCTCCACTTT.

The genes are TRBV9 and TRBJ2-7; TRBD2 is a possible D gene (5 bases). In germline, CDR1 is SGDLS, CDR2 YYNGEE. The CDR3 has 12 residues. Trimming left V 4 bases short and J 4 bases short, with 9 bases between. This chain's CDR3 is CASSPDLYEQYF. The CDR3 DNA is TGTGCCAGCAGCCCGGACTTGTACGAGCAGTACTTC.

The chain couples TRBV27 to TRBJ2-5; TRBD1 is a possible D gene (5 bases). In germline, CDR1 is MNHEY, CDR2 SMNVEV (reference sequence). This CDR3 contains 17 residues. The V end lost 1 base, the J end lost 5 bases, and 20 bases lay between the germline ends. The CDR3 DNA follows: TGTGCCAGCAGTTTATTATCTAATTGGGGCTCCGGGGAGACCCAGTACTTC. Protein: CASSLLSNWGSGETQYF.

The chain combines TRBV6-5 with TRBJ2-7; TRBD2 agrees at 7 bases. Germline values: CDR1 MNHEY, CDR2 SVGAGI. The CDR3 is 16 amino acids. Germline trimming cut 0 bases from V and 3 bases from J; bases unmatched to any gene: 8. The CDR3 loop reads CASSYSAGVTYYEQYF. The CDR3 DNA follows: TGTGCCAGCAGTTACTCGGCGGGAGTTACTTACTACGAGCAGTACTTC.

In the case of this clone: The same CDR3 also results from other DNA sequences found in this sample. This sequence joins TRBV9 and TRBJ1-1; D not certain. Germline values: CDR1 SGDLS, CDR2 YYNGEE. The V end lost 3 bases, the J end lost 1 base, and 7 bases lay between the germline ends. The CDR3 has 13 residues. The CDR3 DNA follows: TGTGCCAGCAGCGAGGGATCGAACACTGAAGCTTTCTTT. It is translated as CASSEGSNTEAFF.

The rearrangement joins TRBV7-9 to TRBJ1-1; tentative D call: TRBD1 (5 bases). This CDR3 has 17 amino acids. V was pared by 1 base and J by 3 bases, with 18 bases between. CDR1 and CDR2 from the germline V gene are SEHNR and FQNEAQ (reference sequence). The CDR3 bases are TGTGCCAGCAGCTTAGGGGTGGCGGGGGTCACGGACACTGAAGCTTTCTTT. It encodes CASSLGVAGVTDTEAFF.

This clone was seen just once. The chain couples TRBV9 to TRBJ2-5; tentative D call: TRBD1 (6 bases). Trimming left V 4 bases short and J 3 bases short, with 13 bases between. This CDR3 region has 14 residues. The germline gives CDR1 SGDLS, CDR2 YYNGEE. The CDR3 is CASSPRTVKETQYF. CDR3 nucleotides: TGTGCCAGCAGCCCCCGGACAGTAAAAGAGACCCAGTACTTC.

The rearrangement uses TRBV11-2 and TRBJ2-2; possibly TRBD1 for D (6 bases). Per the germline V gene, CDR1 is SGHAT and CDR2 is FQNNGV. V lost 1 base and J lost 2, with 11 bases in between. This CDR3 is 16 amino acids long. CDR3 coding DNA: TGTGCCAGCAGCTTAGGGACAGAGTTTAACACCGGGGAGCTGTTTTTT. Its translation: CASSLGTEFNTGELFF.

J is TRBJ1-2 and V is TRBV7-2; D remains unclear. V dropped 1 base and J dropped 9 bases, with 15 bases sitting between them. Germline loops: CDR1 SGHTA, CDR2 FQGNSA. The CDR3 sequence is 14 residues long. Written as DNA, the CDR3 is TGTGCCAGCAGCTTAGGCCCCGGCGAAAGGAGCTACACCTTC. Its translation: CASSLGPGERSYTF.

CDR3 DNA sequence: TGTGCCAGTAGTACCGGGACAGAGGGGATCAATCAGCCCCAGCATTTT. This gives the protein CASSTGTEGINQPQHF. The chain is built from TRBV19 and TRBJ1-5, with TRBD1 identical over 7 bases. The CDR3 runs 16 residues. Trimming took 4 bases from V and 3 from J; bases not matched to a gene: 9. Per the germline V gene, CDR1 is LNHDA and CDR2 is SQIVND (reference sequence).

The chain carries TRBV9 and TRBJ1-2, with TRBD1 matching over 9 bases. The V segment lost 0 bases and the J segment 8 bases; nucleotides outside the gene matches: 5. The CDR3 contains 14 residues. Germline V gives CDR1 SGDLS, CDR2 YYNGEE. The chain's CDR3 is CASSVARDREGYTF. Written as DNA, the CDR3 is TGTGCCAGCAGCGTAGCCAGGGACAGGGAGGGCTACACCTTC.

The rearrangement joins TRBV7-9 to TRBJ2-7, with D hard to call. The CDR3 contains 15 residues. The ends were cut back, 5 bases at V and 2 bases at J, with 16 bases in the middle. CDR1 is SEHNR, CDR2 FQNEAQ, per germline (reference sequence). The CDR3 protein is CASSTKDSTTYEQYF. The DNA of the CDR3 is TGTGCCAGCAGCACCAAAGACTCTACCACCTACGAGCAGTACTTC.

This clone was seen a handful of times. The sample contains more than one DNA sequence encoding this CDR3. The rearrangement joins TRBV19 to TRBJ2-5, with unresolved D. The germline gives CDR1 LNHDA, CDR2 SQIVND (reference sequence). Trimming took off 6 bases at V and 5 bases at J, with 4 bases between the two ends. This CDR3 has 10 residues. The CDR3 sequence: CASRGETQYF. The DNA of the CDR3 is TGTGCCAGTAGAGGCGAGACCCAGTACTTC.

The sample holds a few counts of this clone. The chain has TRBV27 and TRBJ1-1, with no clear D. The CDR3 has 12 amino acids. CDR1 is MNHEY, CDR2 SMNVEV, per germline (reference sequence). Trimming removed 11 bases from V and 0 bases from J, with 10 bases in between. DNA of the CDR3: TGTGCCGCCGGTTACCTGAACACTGAAGCTTTCTTT. Its protein product is CAAGYLNTEAFF.

This clone was recorded once. The V gene is TRBV28, the J gene TRBJ2-3; the match to TRBD2 covers 8 bases. Losses at the gene ends were 8 bases for V and 3 bases for J; bases not matched to a gene: 13. The CDR3 totals 16 residues. Germline CDR1 MDHEN, CDR2 SYDVKM. CDR3 in amino acids: CASQIRSASGTDTQYF. Here the CDR3 DNA reads TGTGCCAGCCAGATCAGGTCGGCTAGCGGGACAGATACGCAGTATTTT.

The gene calls are TRBV5-1 and TRBJ1-5, with D perhaps matching TRBD1 (5 bases). This CDR3 comprises 15 residues. CDR1 and CDR2 from the germline V gene are SGHRS and YFSETQ. The V and J ends lost 4 bases and 5 bases respectively, with 16 bases between them. CDR3 sequence (DNA): TGCGCCAGCAGCCCGAGACCCGACAGTGATCAGCCCCAGCATTTT. Residues: CASSPRPDSDQPQHF.

This clone showed up just a few times. The chain combines TRBV10-1 with TRBJ2-7, with 11 bases that match TRBD2. Per the germline V gene, CDR1 is WNHNN and CDR2 is SYGVQD (reference sequence). CDR3 length equals 15 residues. V lost 4 bases, J lost 2 bases, and 4 bases stayed unmatched. The CDR3: CASSGGTSGPYEQYF. The CDR3 DNA follows: TGCGCCAGCAGTGGCGGGACTAGCGGCCCCTACGAGCAGTACTTC.

In DNA, the CDR3 is TGCAGCGTTGAACTAGAGAACACCGGGGAGCTGTTTTTT. Protein sequence: CSVELENTGELFF. This chain connects TRBV29-1 to TRBJ2-2; no reliable D call. This CDR3 spans 13 amino acids. Per germline, CDR1 SQVTM and CDR2 ANQGSEA. Trimming took 2 bases from V and 1 from J, leaving 5 bases between them.

On this clone: Other nucleotide sequences in the sample specify the same CDR3. The chain uses TRBV27 and TRBJ1-5; a weak D match, TRBD1 (6 bases). Germline V gives CDR1 MNHEY, CDR2 SMNVEV (reference sequence). The CDR3 extends over 13 amino acids. Trimming removed 2 bases from V and 4 bases from J, with 6 bases in between. The CDR3 sequence is CASSLGTNQPQHF. DNA of the CDR3: TGTGCCAGCAGTTTAGGGACAAATCAGCCCCAGCATTTT.

Turning to this clone: The same CDR3 can be traced to other DNA sequences in this sample. The chain uses TRBV28 and TRBJ2-1; D not resolved. Germline V gene data show CDR1 as MDHEN and CDR2 as SYDVKM. Trimming removed 4 bases from V and 7 bases from J, with 5 bases in between. This CDR3 has 11 amino acids. CDR3 residues: CASSSENEQFF. The CDR3 region has the DNA TGTGCCAGCAGTTCGGAAAATGAGCAGTTCTTC.

DNA of the CDR3: TGTGCCAGCAGCTATTCGGACAGAGAAAGCACAGATACGCAGTATTTT. Its protein is CASSYSDRESTDTQYF. This sequence joins TRBV7-6 and TRBJ2-3; tentative D call: TRBD1 (6 bases). CDR3 length: 16 residues. Germline CDR1 SGHVS, CDR2 FNYEAQ. V was shortened by 4 bases and J by 0 bases, with 14 bases between the two germline ends.

This chain uses TRBV21-1 with TRBJ2-5. TRBV21-1 is a known pseudogene. This CDR3 spans 13 amino acids. The DNA for the CDR3 is TGTGCCAGCAGCCGCAGCTTCCAAGAGACCCAGTACTTC. This sequence encodes CASSRSFQETQYF.

The chain recombines TRBV20-1 with TRBJ2-5; D uncertain. The J call may be in error: the DNA end matches TRBJ2-7 better. The germline CDR1 and CDR2 sequences are DFQATT and SNEGSKA (reference sequence). This CDR3 is built from 9 residues. The CDR3 sequence: CSADYEQYF. In nucleotides, the CDR3 is TGCAGTGCTGACTACGAGCAGTACTTC.